The text below deals with one TCR beta chain. Its antigen is unidentified. The sample originates from a study of T cells in Graves' hyperthyroidism and ophthalmopathy. Study-level points and caveats: Blood also showed most of the thyroid clonotypes that were expanded above 0.001. Median prediction lead before ophthalmopathy onset was 6.5 to 7 months with the model.

Germline CDR1 and CDR2: SGDLS and YYNGEE. Trimming stripped 1 base from V and 3 bases from J, with 15 bases between. This CDR3 spans 16 amino acids. Amplified TCR beta CDR3 regions derived from RNA transcripts. HTBI primers were employed in a first-round RT-PCR of the TCR CDR3. In TCRdb, the multiplex PCR reads were re-called with MiXCR into one record per CDR3 protein. The table includes roughly 400,000 distinct CDR3 sequences, around 15% detected once. Uncontrolled infections, other autoimmune diseases, pregnancy or lactation led to exclusion of patients. The J gene is TRBJ2-3, the V gene TRBV9, with D possibly being TRBD2 (6 bases). The TCR sequence derives from a man aged 45 to 65 with Graves' ophthalmopathy. Sequenced sample: blood. Here the CDR3 reads CASSVRGGTQTDTQYF. In nucleotides, the CDR3 is TGTGCCAGCAGCGTACGGGGCGGGACCCAGACAGATACGCAGTATTTT. Full variable domain (remainder filled in from reference TRBV9 and TRBJ2-3): DSGVTQTPKHLITATGQRVTLRCSPRSGDLSVYWYQQSLDQGLQFLIQYYNGEERAKGNILERFSAQQFPDLHSELNLSSLELGDSALYFCASSVRGGTQTDTQYFGPGTRLTVL.